This T cell receptor beta chain is from a study of cytomegalovirus exposure and HLA in healthy donors. About the study: The 500 to 850 first-cohort repertoires and the approximately 130 validation repertoires shared the same platform, a later analysis reported. Study results and limitations: Researchers reported that a few CMV-associated chains were confirmed in vitro as CMV antigen-specific. The authors listed 150 to 200 TCR beta chains as cytomegalovirus-associated.

Germline CDR1 reads SGHNT; CDR2 reads YYREEE (reference sequence). V lost 3 bases to trimming and J lost 8 bases, with 17 bases between them. This CDR3 has 14 residues. In the case of this clone: Antigen specificity is unknown.

TCRdb's copy holds only in-frame clones and misses some; the assay was immunoSEQ multiplex PCR. The profile shows about 110,000 clones, almost 96% of them singletons. J is TRBJ1-2 and V is TRBV5-4; no clear D gene. The receptor's source is a woman aged 18-35 years in good health and CMV-seronegative. The sample taken for sequencing was PBMCs. The CDR3 nucleotides are TGTGCCAGCAGCTGGACTGAAACCGCCGCCGGCTACACCTTC. This translates into CASSWTETAAGYTF.